This T cell receptor (beta chain) stems from a study of shared clonotypes between healthy human individuals. Study context: CD4 naive cells filled three plates per donor, CD4 memory three, CD8 naive two and CD8 memory one.

The method was immunoSEQ multiplex PCR; TCRdb's version includes in-frame clones alone and lacks a portion of them. The sample has millions of clones, around nine tenths seen once. Between the trimmed V and J ends, which lost 1 base and 6 bases, there was a span of 10 bases. The germline V gene has CDR1 SGHTS and CDR2 YDEGEE. The CDR3 is made up of 13 amino acids. The rearrangement links TRBV5-8 to TRBJ2-5; maybe TRBD1 (5 bases). This TCR was sampled from a man between 18 and 35 years old in good health. The source material was naive CD4+ T cells sorted from blood. Regarding subset: CD45RA+ positively selected. The CDR3 DNA reads as TGTGCCAGCAGCTTGAGGGGTGGACAGACCCAGTACTTC. It is translated as CASSLRGGQTQYF.